Included here is one T cell receptor beta chain sequence, with context. The data belong to a study of T cells in Graves' hyperthyroidism and ophthalmopathy. Pregnant or lactating patients were excluded, as were those with uncontrolled infection or other autoimmune disease. PBMCs were collected from an approximately 9.4 ml volume of fresh peripheral blood. Regions amplified from RNA transcripts were the TCR beta CDR3 regions. A set of HTBI primers served as the primers for a first-round RT-PCR of the TCR CDR3. TCRdb used MiXCR to reprocess the multiplex PCR reads, holding one entry per CDR3 protein. The sample lists roughly 750,000 distinct CDR3 sequences; roughly 15% were seen once. V was pared by 3 bases and J by 0 bases, with 12 bases of the junction left unmatched. CDR1 is SGHTA and CDR2 is FQGNSA in the germline V gene. The CDR3 sequence is 19 residues long.

Source material: blood. This chain uses TRBV7-2 with TRBJ2-1; 9 bases are a match to TRBD2. The clonotype comes from a man between 18 and 29 years old with Graves' hyperthyroidism. CDR3 nucleotide sequence: TGTGCCAGCAGCTTTAGCGGGAGCCCAGATCCGAGCTCCTACAATGAGCAGTTCTTC. Translated, it gives CASSFSGSPDPSSYNEQFF.